This TCR beta chain was retrieved from a study of neurological immune-mediated disorders (dated by TCRdb to between 2017 and 2020). For context, the study as a whole: The study compared peripheral blood TCR-beta repertoires of HTLV-I-associated myelopathy (HAM/TSP) patients, multiple sclerosis patients and healthy controls using UMI-based sequencing. The approximately 100 TCR-beta libraries included longitudinal samples, technical triplicates and paired sorted CD4+ and CD8+ T-cell subsets alongside PBMC samples. The cohort included around 70 subjects: approximately 14 with HAM/TSP, about 35 with multiple sclerosis, and roughly 20 healthy controls. The investigation overall reported the following: TCR clonal expansion was highest in HAM/TSP patients and lowest in MS patients, with MS patients falling below even healthy controls. Across subjects, expanded clones never shared an identical CDR3 amino acid sequence, which suggests that the TCR-beta repertoires in every group were private.

This clonotype was observed at least ten times. Its recognized antigen is unknown. Nothing much larger sits one base from this clone, and base qualities are not available. Via the germline V gene (reference sequence), CDR1 is SEHNR and CDR2 FQNEAQ. There are 12 amino acids in the CDR3, from cysteine to phenylalanine inclusive. Only the CDR3 part of the read is kept: 36 bases, read in frame from the first base. V sheds 4 bases and J sheds 0 bases, leaving 2 bases between their ends. The healthy controls were volunteers from blood banks in Maryland, USA. Libraries from unsorted PBMCs were made from 2 million PBMCs kept in RNAlater at -80 degrees C until RNA extraction. Peripheral blood was subjected to Ficoll-Hypaque density gradient centrifugation to isolate PBMCs, which were then cryopreserved in liquid nitrogen. cDNA synthesis used template-switch 5'RACE with a primer carrying a 10-nucleotide random unique molecular identifier tagging each TCR transcript. Each sequencing run produced over 180 million TCR-beta sequences covering 15-18 subjects. The RNeasy kit was used for extraction of total RNA. The KAPA Real-time Library Amplification kit was used to amplify TCR-beta VDJ regions with primers for the TCR constant region and the 5'RACE anchor. A first PCR added sample indexes and Illumina adaptors, and a second PCR then raised library yield. After purification with Ampure beads, the TCR product of roughly 650 bp was size-selected on a 2% E-gel SizeSelection system. Before pooling, library quality was checked on a Bioanalyzer, concentration was measured with Qubit, and libraries were quantified with the Kapa Library Quantification kit. An Illumina HiSeq 2500 was used to sequence the libraries paired-end at 2 x 150 bp. To increase sequence diversity, roughly 23-30% phiX was spiked into each library pool. The original pipeline was this. Quality-filtered reads were processed with the UMI-based MiGEC pipeline, and over 75% of raw TCR sequences were removed by the MiGEC pipeline during error correction. IMGT germline references were used for aligning VDJ genes, and each clonotype was defined as a unique CDR3 amino acid sequence together with its V-J genes. VDJtools evaluated clonal expansion, Shannon diversity and CDR3 relatedness (CalcPairwiseDistances, ClusterSamples); CLCbio workbench built phylogenetic trees. Using coefficient-of-variation modelling across technical triplicates, the study counted a clone as expanded if it had at least 8 unique UMIs. The raw public reads went through TCRdb reprocessing: fastp at Q25, MiXCR clone calling, in-frame beta chains kept. Each CDR3 protein appears once, grouped with its most common genes and DNA. TCRdb's processing, not the authors', yielded these V and J calls. The sample data list 25,000 to 35,000 distinct CDR3 sequences, and about 15% of these were observed just once. 25% to 30% of the sample comes from the top ten.

The chain is assembled from TRBV7-9 and TRBJ2-3, with the D gene uncertain. This receptor was obtained from a man between 65 and 85 years old in good health. The sample comprised PBMCs. The CDR3 protein: CASSSSTDTQYF. In nucleotide form, the sequence is TGTGCCAGCAGCTCTAGCACAGATACGCAGTATTTT.